Below are 17 T cell receptor beta chains sequenced from a single sample in a study of T cells in women clearing cervical HPV infection. Clones were sequenced by immunoSEQ multiplex PCR, and TCRdb holds only the in-frame ones, with some missing. The sample table sets out under 50,000 clones. The sample comprised blood buffy coat. These receptors all come from a woman between 18 and 70 years old with a cervical HPV16 infection that either progressed to CIN3+ or cleared (not recorded which).

With respect to this clone: Coverage ceases 3 residues before the CDR3 finishes, and the germline J gene fills in the end. The chain couples TRBV7-3 to TRBJ2-3; 7 bases line up with TRBD2. The CDR3 totals 15 residues. CDR1 is SGHTA, CDR2 FQGTGA, per germline. V trimming: 3 bases; J trimming: 3 bases; junction bases outside the gene matches: 6. The chain's CDR3 is CASSFSGAGTDTQYF. CDR3 DNA, as far as it was read: TGTGCCAGCAGCTTCTCGGGAGCGGGGACAGATACG.

With respect to this clone: The read is 3 residues too short to cover the CDR3 end, so that end is filled in from the germline J gene. V is TRBV5-1 and J is TRBJ2-2, with TRBD1 identical over 7 bases. Looked up from germline, CDR1 is SGHRS and CDR2 is YFSETQ. The CDR3 sequence is 14 residues long. Losses at the gene ends were 2 bases for V and 8 bases for J; bases not matched to a gene: 6. The sequenced CDR3 bases are TGCGCCAGCAGCTTAGACAGGGAAAGAGGGGAG. Protein product: CASSLDRERGE. The entire CDR3 sequence reads CASSLDRERGELFF.

For this clone: The read comes to an end 3 residues before the CDR3 does, leaving the germline J gene to fill in the end. The chain couples TRBV2 to TRBJ2-3, with TRBD2 matching over 14 bases. This CDR3 spans 15 amino acids. The germline V gene has CDR1 SNHLY and CDR2 FYNNEI. CDR3 in amino acids: CASSEGLAGEETQYF. The covered CDR3 bases are TGTGCCAGCAGCGAGGGACTAGCGGGAGAAGAGACG. Looking up the rest from reference TRBV2 and TRBJ2-3 gives the full variable domain: EPEVTQTPSHQVTQMGQEVILRCVPISNHLYFYWYRQILGQKVEFLVSFYNNEISEKSEIFDDQFSVERPDGSNFTLKIRSTKLEDSAMYFCASSEGLAGEETQYFGPGTRLTVL.

Of note for this clone: The read comes to an end 3 residues before the CDR3 does, leaving the germline J gene to fill in the end. The V and J genes are TRBV6-2 or TRBV6-3 and TRBJ2-2; a weak D match, TRBD1 (6 bases). Per germline, CDR1 MNHEY and CDR2 SVGEGT. CDR3 length: 17 amino acids. The CDR3 protein is CASSPQGYGSYNSPLFF. CDR3 bases read: TGTGCCAGCAGTCCACAGGGATATGGCTCCTATAATTCACCG.

Turning to this clone: The read terminates 3 residues ahead of where the CDR3 ends, so the germline J gene completes it. The rearrangement joins TRBV7-2 to TRBJ2-1, with D possibly matching TRBD2 (5 bases). Per germline, CDR1 SGHTA and CDR2 FQGNSA. V was cut by 5 bases and J by 8 bases, with 10 bases left in between. CDR3 length: 12 residues. This CDR3 is CASSGTGDEQFF. The part of the CDR3 DNA that was read is TGTGCCAGCAGCGGCACCGGGGATGAG.

For this clone: The read ends 3 residues before the CDR3 terminus; that terminus is restored from the germline J gene. The chain has TRBV18 and TRBJ1-2; TRBD1 is a possible D gene (5 bases). This CDR3 is 15 amino acids long. Germline assignment: CDR1 KGHSH and CDR2 LQKENI. The CDR3 DNA, read in part, is TGTGCCAGCTCACCACCAGGGGTACCCAAAAACATC. This codes for CASSPPGVPKNI. The CDR3 in its entirety is CASSPPGVPKNIYTF.

Regarding this clone: The sequence runs out 3 residues before the end of the CDR3; the remainder is reconstructed from the germline J gene. This sequence joins TRBV7-3 and TRBJ2-1, with 8 bases identical to TRBD2. Germline CDR1 SGHTA, CDR2 FQGTGA. J lost 4 bases, V lost 5 bases, and 10 bases had no gene match. The CDR3 contains 16 residues. The CDR3 bases that were read are TGTGCCAGCAGCCCCCGGGCTAGCGGGCGGTACAATGAG. Translated, it gives CASSPRASGRYNE. The complete CDR3 sequence is CASSPRASGRYNEQFF.

On this clone itself: Sequencing ends 3 residues short of the CDR3 end; the germline J gene provides the rest. This sequence joins TRBV19 and TRBJ1-4; TRBD1 is a possible D gene (5 bases). The V and J ends lost 5 bases and 3 bases respectively, with 13 bases between them. The CDR3 contains 15 residues. CDR1 LNHDA and CDR2 SQIVND come from the germline V gene (reference sequence). CDR3 DNA (partial): TGTGCCAGTAGTGGAGGGGCGGCAGCTAATGAAAAA. It is translated as CASSGGAAANEK. The complete CDR3 sequence is CASSGGAAANEKLFF.

For this clone: The read comes to an end 3 residues before the CDR3 does, leaving the germline J gene to fill in the end. This chain links TRBV4-1 with TRBJ2-4, with 11 bases matching TRBD2. CDR1 is MGHRA and CDR2 is YSYEKL in the germline V gene. V lost 1 base and J lost 0; bases outside the gene matches: 5. The CDR3 is 18 amino acids. This CDR3 is CASSQGLAGLLAKNIQYF. The sequenced CDR3 bases are TGCGCCAGCAGCCAAGGACTAGCGGGGTTGTTAGCCAAAAACATT.

As regards this clone: The read comes to an end 3 residues before the CDR3 does, leaving the germline J gene to fill in the end. The V gene is TRBV7-9, the J gene TRBJ2-4; D possibly corresponds to TRBD1 (6 bases). CDR1 and CDR2 from the germline V gene are SEHNR and FQNEAQ (reference sequence). The CDR3 loop spans 14 amino acids. The CDR3 bases that were read are TGTGCCAGCATCCTCATAGGGACATTGGGTGGT. Translation: CASILIGTLGG. In full, the CDR3 is CASILIGTLGGQYF.

A note on this clone: Coverage ceases 3 residues before the CDR3 finishes, and the germline J gene fills in the end. The chain is built from TRBV7-7 and TRBJ1-2; D is ambiguous. Germline CDR1 is SSHAT and CDR2 is FNYEAQ (reference sequence). The CDR3 is 13 residues long. Incomplete CDR3 DNA: TGTGCCAGCAGCTTAGCGTCGACAACTGAC. It codes for CASSLASTTD. The whole CDR3 is CASSLASTTDYTF.

Concerning this clone: The read comes to an end 3 residues before the CDR3 does, leaving the germline J gene to fill in the end. The chain combines TRBV19 with TRBJ1-2; D not certain. This CDR3 has 14 residues. Germline values: CDR1 LNHDA, CDR2 SQIVND (reference sequence). V was pared by 3 bases and J by 2 bases, with 10 bases between. This CDR3 is CASSIDGVNYGYTF. CDR3 bases read: TGTGCCAGTAGTATCGACGGGGTCAACTATGGC.

As concerns this clone: The CDR3 end is not reached by the read, which stops 3 residues before it; the germline J gene fills it in. The chain joins TRBV5-1 to TRBJ1-1, with D hard to call. This CDR3 contains 13 residues. Between the trimmed V and J ends, which lost 4 bases and 0 bases, there was a span of 7 bases. Germline lookup yields CDR1 SGHRS and CDR2 YFSETQ. CDR3 in amino acids: CASSLFMNTEAFF. The DNA read from the CDR3 is TGCGCCAGCAGCCTATTCATGAACACTGAA.

Notes on this clone: The read gets to within 3 residues of the CDR3 end, and the germline J gene fills in the rest. The rearrangement links TRBV6-1 to TRBJ2-1; possible D gene TRBD2, 5 bases. Germline loops: CDR1 MNHNS, CDR2 SASEGT. V was cut by 1 base and J by 4 bases, with 11 bases left in between. The CDR3 contains 15 residues. The CDR3 is CASSEGLPGYNEQFF. Incomplete CDR3 DNA: TGTGCCAGCAGTGAAGGACTCCCGGGGTACAATGAG.

Remarks on this clone: The read ends 3 residues before the CDR3 terminus; that terminus is restored from the germline J gene. V usage is TRBV20-1 and J usage is TRBJ2-1, with D maybe TRBD1 (6 bases). This CDR3 comprises 15 residues. Germline lookup yields CDR1 DFQATT and CDR2 SNEGSKA (reference sequence). V lost 4 bases to trimming and J lost 7 bases, with 20 bases between them. Partial CDR3 DNA: TGCAGTGCTACAGAGGACCTCCTAGGGGGAAATGAG. Protein sequence: CSATEDLLGGNE. The entire CDR3 reads CSATEDLLGGNEQFF.

A word on this clone: The read terminates 3 residues before the CDR3 end, so the remaining end is supplied by the germline J gene. The chain couples TRBV19 to TRBJ1-1; possibly TRBD1 for D (5 bases). V dropped 7 bases and J dropped 0 bases, with 12 bases sitting between them. This CDR3 spans 14 amino acids. Germline CDR1 LNHDA, CDR2 SQIVND (reference sequence). The CDR3 region is CASTQQAVNTEAFF. The sequenced part of the CDR3 DNA is TGTGCCAGTACTCAACAGGCCGTGAACACTGAA.

For this clone: The read halts 3 residues ahead of the CDR3 end, with the missing end drawn from the germline J gene. The chain combines TRBV18 with TRBJ2-3; D possibly matches TRBD1 or TRBD2 (5 bases each). Germline CDR1 reads KGHSH; CDR2 reads LQKENI. The CDR3 covers 14 residues. Incomplete CDR3 DNA: TGTGCCAGCTCACCCTTTCTGAGGGGAGAGACG. Encoded protein: CASSPFLRGET. The whole CDR3 is CASSPFLRGETQYF.